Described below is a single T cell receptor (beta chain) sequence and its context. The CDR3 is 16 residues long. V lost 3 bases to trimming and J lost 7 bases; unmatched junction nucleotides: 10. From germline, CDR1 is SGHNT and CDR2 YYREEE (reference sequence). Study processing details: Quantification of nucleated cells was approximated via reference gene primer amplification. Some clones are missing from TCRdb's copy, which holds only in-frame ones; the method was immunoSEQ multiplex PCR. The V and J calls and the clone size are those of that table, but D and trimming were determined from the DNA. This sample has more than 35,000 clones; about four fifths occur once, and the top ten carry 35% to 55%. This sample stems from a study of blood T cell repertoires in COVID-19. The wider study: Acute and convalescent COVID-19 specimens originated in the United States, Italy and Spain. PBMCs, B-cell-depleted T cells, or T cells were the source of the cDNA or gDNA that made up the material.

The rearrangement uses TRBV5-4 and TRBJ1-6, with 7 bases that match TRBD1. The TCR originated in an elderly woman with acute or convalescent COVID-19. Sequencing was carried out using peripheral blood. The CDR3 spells CASSSAPGGRNSPLHF. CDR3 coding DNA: TGTGCCAGCAGCTCCGCGCCAGGGGGTAGGAATTCACCCCTCCACTTT.